Shown below are 2 T cell receptor beta chains from a single sample sequenced in a study of T cell responses to AZD1222 COVID-19 vaccine. Only in-frame clones appear in the TCRdb table, and some are missing; sequencing was by immunoSEQ multiplex PCR. The sample shows 100,000 to 150,000 clones, approximately 88% of them seen only once. Source: peripheral blood, taken on day 0 of AZD1222 vaccination. The receptors shown here come from an adult in good health.

The chain combines TRBV19 with TRBJ1-4; tentative D call: TRBD1 (5 bases). Trimming left V 5 bases short and J 0 bases short, with 10 bases between. The germline CDR1 and CDR2 sequences are LNHDA and SQIVND (reference sequence). This CDR3 has 15 amino acids. The CDR3: CASSPQGATNEKLFF. CDR3 in DNA: TGTGCCAGTAGTCCGCAGGGTGCAACTAATGAAAAACTGTTTTTT.

J is TRBJ2-7 and V is TRBV11-3, with 9 bases fitting TRBD2. CDR1 is SGHNT, CDR2 YENEEA, per germline. V gave up 1 base and J gave up 7 bases; unmatched junction bases: 8. The CDR3 has 15 residues. The CDR3 sequence: CASSLGTSEQEEQYF. CDR3 in DNA: TGTGCCAGCAGCTTAGGGACTAGCGAACAGGAAGAGCAGTACTTC.